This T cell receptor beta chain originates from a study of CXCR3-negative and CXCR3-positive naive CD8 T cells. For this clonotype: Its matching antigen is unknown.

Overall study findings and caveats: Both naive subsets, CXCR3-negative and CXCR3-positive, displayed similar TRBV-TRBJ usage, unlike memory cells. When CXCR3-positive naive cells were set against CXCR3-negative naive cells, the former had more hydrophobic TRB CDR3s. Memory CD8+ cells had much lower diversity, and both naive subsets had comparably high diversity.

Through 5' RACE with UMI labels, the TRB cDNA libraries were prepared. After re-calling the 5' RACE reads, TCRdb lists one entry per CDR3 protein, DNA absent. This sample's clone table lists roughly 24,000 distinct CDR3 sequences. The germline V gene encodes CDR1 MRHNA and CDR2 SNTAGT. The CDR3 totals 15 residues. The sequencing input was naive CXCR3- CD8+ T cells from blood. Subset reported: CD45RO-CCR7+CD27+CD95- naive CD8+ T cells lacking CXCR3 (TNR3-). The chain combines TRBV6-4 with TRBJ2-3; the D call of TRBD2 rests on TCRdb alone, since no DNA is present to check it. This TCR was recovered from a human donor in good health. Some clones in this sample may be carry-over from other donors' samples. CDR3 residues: CASSESGGAADTQYF.